Detailed here is one T cell receptor beta chain. Many counts were recorded for this clonotype. It lacks a known antigen. Qualities for individual bases were not recorded, and no much larger clone is one base off. Inclusive of the bounding cysteine and phenylalanine, the CDR3 is 16 residues long. Only the CDR3 portion is preserved as DNA: 48 bases, with reading frame beginning at the first base. V trim: 2 bases; J trim: 3 bases; unmatched bases: 8. CDR1 is given as SQVTM and CDR2 as ANQGSEA, both from the germline V gene. This sample was taken from a study of identical twins (dated by TCRdb to the mid-2010s). Some background on the complete study: TCR alpha and beta repertoires from monozygotic twins, unrelated adults of various ages and cord blood were deep-sequenced to test whether fetal clonotypes persist. Replicate twin experiments were performed at different times using different library preparation protocols to rule out contamination.

Every donor was a healthy Caucasian. Three pairs of female monozygotic twins, all aged 18 to 29 years, were included in the twin cohort. Positive isolation kits from Invitrogen were used to isolate the CD4+ and CD8+ T cell populations. The library was prepared using 5' RACE. This sample was sequenced with an Illumina HiSeq 2000. Template switching introduced a universal primer binding site; the final cDNA contained a unique molecular identifier, enabling accurate counting of TCR cDNA molecules. Specific primers in the conserved constant-segment region were used to synthesize first-strand cDNA for the TCR alpha and beta chains. Each cDNA library was double barcoded, with a SMART-Mk sample barcode plus Illumina barcodes, to control for contamination. Two successive PCR steps introduced TruSeq adapter sequences along with Illumina sample barcodes. The Illumina HiSeq platform was used with custom primers to sequence TCR alpha and beta cDNA libraries. As for how the authors treated the data: Unique molecular identifiers were extracted from raw reads with MiGEC, and CDR3 positions were determined with MiXCR. For each individual, recombination models were inferred using an EM algorithm with the repgenHMM and IGoR tools. The analysis of shared clonotypes was done with the tcR package in R, with sharing normalized by the product of cloneset sizes. To study raw recombination free of thymic and clonal selection effects, out-of-frame nonproductive sequences were analyzed. The public reads were run again by TCRdb, first through fastp at Q25 and then through MiXCR, and only productive beta chains were kept. Each entry is one CDR3 protein sequence, shown with its most common DNA and genes. TCRdb's processing, not the authors' own work, is the source of the V and J calls. For this sample the table gives 250,000 to 300,000 distinct CDR3 sequences, of which 8% to 9.5% were detected only once. Approximately 6.6% of the sample is in the top ten clones.

Paper-wide results and their limitations: In monozygotic twins, recombination models systematically underestimated out-of-frame TCR alpha sharing, but the models matched the sharing seen between unrelated individuals. Excess twin sharing in beta out-of-frame sequences was weaker because fewer shared sequences lowered the signal-to-noise ratio. Out-of-frame TCR alpha sequences shared between twins showed an excess of low generation-probability sequences compared with coincidental sharing between unrelated individuals. Invariant T cells such as MAIT and iNKT could partly confound zero-insertion analyses, although diverse VJ usage argued against such confounding for most clonotypes. Because the same donors could not be followed over many years, the conclusions relied on cross-sectional statistical analysis. Abundant cord blood beta clonotypes had fewer insertions, young adult naive repertoires showed a similar but weaker trend, and memory repertoires showed no such trend.

This same sample was also taken into another study, of yellow fever vaccine responses in identical twins. The second study's authors report: The authors reported that the T cell response to vaccination in identical twins appeared partly convergent and partly personalized. In identical twins, the study followed T cell clones that responded to the vaccine with precision.

Recombination joined TRBV29-1 with TRBJ2-5, with 11 middle bases fitting TRBD2. The source of this sequence is a woman in her late teens or twenties in good health. The material sequenced was CD8+ T cells sorted from blood. The CDR3 region reads CSVEFTSGGREETQYF. The DNA sequence is as follows: TGCAGCGTTGAATTCACTAGCGGGGGACGGGAAGAGACCCAGTACTTC.